This is a list of T cell receptor beta chains from one sample in a study of T cell responses to AZD1222 COVID-19 vaccine. Assay: immunoSEQ multiplex PCR; the TCRdb copy retains only in-frame clones and omits some. The sample shows 150,000 or so clones, just under 95% of them seen only once. The specimen was peripheral blood, collected on day 0 of AZD1222 vaccination. The receptors shown here come from an adult in good health. Both conserved end residues are part of each CDR3. The D gene is left open where the match is weak. Rows may omit the clone size; those that give it use once, few, many or a size class.

CDR3aa	CDR3nt	j_gene	v_gene	abundance	d_gene
CATSGGVTNEKLFF	TGTGCCACCAGCGGAGGGGTAACTAATGAAAAACTGTTTTTT	TRBJ1-4	TRBV15	few	-
CASSLARDSSYEQYF	TGTGCCAGCAGCTTAGCCCGGGACAGCTCCTACGAGCAGTACTTC	TRBJ2-7	TRBV11-1	-	TRBD1
CASSPGANGYTF	TGTGCCAGCTCACCAGGGGCGAATGGCTACACCTTC	TRBJ1-2	TRBV18	-	-
CASRLWGTATNEKLFF	TGTGCCAGCAGGCTTTGGGGGACCGCAACTAATGAAAAACTGTTTTTT	TRBJ1-4	TRBV28	-	-
CASSESGVYGYTF	TGTGCCAGCTCGGAGTCGGGGGTCTATGGCTACACCTTC	TRBJ1-2	TRBV11-2	-	-
CASTDPPEETQYF	TGCGCCAGCACGGACCCCCCTGAAGAGACCCAGTACTTC	TRBJ2-5	TRBV4-1	-	-
CASSHLRDANTIYF	TGTGCCAGCAGTCACCTCAGGGATGCAAACACCATATATTTT	TRBJ1-3	TRBV28	-	-
CASSELQDVSEAFF	TGTGCCAGCAGTGAACTACAGGATGTATCTGAAGCTTTCTTT	TRBJ1-1	TRBV6-1	-	-
CASTAGRGQPQHF	TGTGCCAGTACTGCGGGTAGGGGTCAGCCCCAGCATTTT	TRBJ1-5	TRBV19	-	-
CASSLRQGNTGELFF	TGCGCCAGCAGCTTGAGGCAGGGTAACACCGGGGAGCTGTTTTTT	TRBJ2-2	TRBV5-1	-	-
CASSLGGRKDTQYF	TGTGCCAGCAGTTTAGGGGGGCGCAAAGATACGCAGTATTTT	TRBJ2-3	TRBV28	-	-
CASRWGPQLNTEAFF	TGTGCCAGCAGATGGGGGCCCCAATTGAACACTGAAGCTTTCTTT	TRBJ1-1	TRBV5-5	-	-
CASGRDRGSNTIYF	TGTGCCAGCGGTCGGGACAGGGGGTCAAACACCATATATTTT	TRBJ1-3	TRBV2	-	TRBD1
CASSWGQGAGETQYF	TGTGCCAGCAGTTGGGGACAGGGGGCTGGTGAGACCCAGTACTTC	TRBJ2-5	TRBV27	-	TRBD1
CASSHQPDRVGYGYTF	TGTGCCAGCAGTCATCAGCCGGACAGGGTTGGCTATGGCTACACCTTC	TRBJ1-2	TRBV6-2/TRBV6-3	-	TRBD1
CASSLIRGLGSDEQYF	TGTGCCAGCAGCCTCATCCGGGGATTAGGTTCGGACGAGCAGTACTTC	TRBJ2-7	TRBV6-2/TRBV6-3	-	-
CASSIDSRYGYTF	TGTGCCAGTAGTATAGATAGCCGGTATGGCTACACCTTC	TRBJ1-2	TRBV19	once	-
CASSLAGGGGRGTQYF	TGTGCCAGCAGCTTAGCGGGGGGAGGCGGTCGAGGGACCCAGTACTTC	TRBJ2-5	TRBV7-2	-	-
CSAAGNFYGYTF	TGCAGCGCAGCCGGGAACTTCTATGGCTACACCTTC	TRBJ1-2	TRBV29-1	-	-
CASSQDLLEQFF	TGCGCCAGCAGCCAGGACCTCTTAGAGCAGTTCTTC	TRBJ2-1	TRBV4-1	-	-
CASSSTPGGVYEQYF	TGTGCCAGCAGCTCAACACCAGGAGGCGTCTACGAGCAGTACTTC	TRBJ2-7	TRBV11-2	-	-
CASSTWGVTEAFF	TGTGCCAGTAGTACCTGGGGGGTCACTGAAGCTTTCTTT	TRBJ1-1	TRBV19	once	-
CASRQARGNEQFF	TGTGCCAGCAGGCAAGCCAGGGGCAATGAGCAGTTCTTC	TRBJ2-1	TRBV2	many	-
CASSAGTNYEQYF	TGTGCCAGCAGCGCCGGGACAAACTACGAGCAGTACTTC	TRBJ2-7	TRBV9	-	-
CASSDRGLRYEQFF	TGTGCCAGCAGCGACAGGGGGCTCCGGTATGAGCAGTTCTTC	TRBJ2-1	TRBV7-2	-	TRBD1
CASSPSFYNTQYF	TGTGCCAGCAGCCCCTCCTTTTATAATACGCAGTATTTT	TRBJ2-3	TRBV3-1/TRBV3-2	-	-
CASSRPGANTEAFF	TGTGCCAGCTCCCGGCCCGGGGCGAACACTGAAGCTTTCTTT	TRBJ1-1	TRBV18	-	-